This passage covers 32 T cell receptor beta chains from one sample sequenced in a study of Ad26.COV2.S vaccination and SARS-CoV-2 variants. The treatment is: 15 to 20 received Ad26.COV2.S at low or high dose, single or two shots; 5 received placebo; per-sample allocation not given. Samples were taken on day 63 after the first vaccine or placebo injection. Sequencing used immunoSEQ multiplex PCR; TCRdb keeps in-frame clones, though not all of them. This sample has about 350,000 clones; about 89% occur once, and the top ten carry 5%. Sequencing used peripheral blood, obtained in a trial of Ad26.COV2.S vaccine versus placebo. The source is a person between 18 and 59 years old who received the Ad26.COV2.S COVID-19 vaccine or a placebo.

CDR3 region: CASSNFNRASKQPQHF. In DNA form, the CDR3 reads TGTGCCAGCAGCAACTTTAACAGGGCCTCGAAACAGCCCCAGCATTTT. This rearrangement joins TRBV21-1 to TRBJ1-5; TRBD1 is the table's D call and was not checked against the DNA. TRBV21-1 constitutes a pseudogene. CDR3 size: 16 residues.

This clone was recorded once. The chain recombines TRBV6-1 with TRBJ2-7; 11 bases align to TRBD1. CDR1 and CDR2 (germline): MNHNS, SASEGT. The ends lost 2 bases at V and 5 bases at J; junction bases unmatched: 5. CDR3 length equals 15 residues. The CDR3 loop is CASSEPRTGGNEQYF. The CDR3 bases are TGTGCCAGCAGTGAACCCCGGACAGGGGGCAACGAGCAGTACTTC.

V gene TRBV28 combines with J gene TRBJ2-5, with TRBD2 matching 7 bases. The J segment lost 5 bases and the V segment lost 8 bases, leaving 11 bases of the junction unmatched. The germline gives CDR1 MDHEN, CDR2 SYDVKM. CDR3 length: 14 amino acids. CDR3 DNA sequence: TGTGCCAGCGGAGGGGAGGGACCACGGGAGACCCAGTACTTC. As protein: CASGGEGPRETQYF. Full variable domain (remainder filled in from reference TRBV28 and TRBJ2-5): DVKVTQSSRYLVKRTGEKVFLECVQDMDHENMFWYRQDPGLGLRLIYFSYDVKMKEKGDIPEGYSVSREKKERFSLILESASTNQTSMYLCASGGEGPRETQYFGPGTRLLVL.

This clone was seen a single time. This chain joins TRBV13 and TRBJ2-3, with D possibly TRBD2 on 6 matching bases. Germline V gene lookup returns CDR1 PRHDT and CDR2 FYEKMQ (reference sequence). The V end lost 6 bases, the J end lost 3 bases, and 19 bases lay between the germline ends. The CDR3 loop spans 16 amino acids. DNA for the CDR3: TGTGCCAGCAGTTCGCGAGGCCTCGGGGGAACAGATACGCAGTATTTT. Its protein product is CASSSRGLGGTDTQYF.

This CDR3 is CASRKWGDAGDTGELFF. The DNA for the CDR3 is TGCGCCAGCCGCAAGTGGGGAGACGCTGGGGACACCGGGGAGCTGTTTTTT. The gene calls are TRBV5-1 and TRBJ2-2; perhaps TRBD2 as D (5 bases). V was shortened by 7 bases and J by 3 bases, with 22 bases between the two germline ends. There are 17 residues in the CDR3. In germline, CDR1 is SGHRS, CDR2 YFSETQ.

This clone was seen a few times. The chain is built from TRBV20-1 and TRBJ2-7; a possible D gene is TRBD1 (6 bases). V lost 6 bases to trimming and J lost 5 bases, with 11 bases between them. Germline V gene data show CDR1 as DFQATT and CDR2 as SNEGSKA (reference sequence). The CDR3 is 11 amino acids. DNA for the CDR3: TGCAGTGCGGGATACAGGGACGAGCAGTACTTC. It yields the protein CSAGYRDEQYF.

The chain joins TRBV2 to TRBJ2-3; 8 nucleotides match TRBD2. The V gene's germline CDR1 is SNHLY and CDR2 FYNNEI. The CDR3 runs to 14 residues. Trimming at V came to 7 bases and at J to 5 bases, leaving 8 bases not matched to a gene. DNA of the CDR3: TGTGCCAGCACGGACGGGAGGGGAGAAGATACGCAGTATTTT. The encoded protein is CASTDGRGEDTQYF.

The chain links TRBV5-1 to TRBJ2-1; the D gene is possibly TRBD2 (6 bases). CDR1 and CDR2 from the germline V gene are SGHRS and YFSETQ. Trimming took 0 bases from V and 8 from J, leaving 21 bases between them. The CDR3 runs to 17 residues. CDR3 DNA: TGCGCCAGCAGCTTGGACCGCGGGGACCCCGTTATGGATGAGCAGTTCTTC. This translates into CASSLDRGDPVMDEQFF.

The chain has TRBV5-1 and TRBJ2-3, with TRBD1 identical over 7 bases. Germline V gene lookup returns CDR1 SGHRS and CDR2 YFSETQ. CDR3 length: 14 residues. The V segment lost 0 bases and the J segment 4 bases; nucleotides outside the gene matches: 2. In DNA form, the CDR3 reads TGCGCCAGCAGCTTGGCACAGGGGCCAGATACGCAGTATTTT. This translates into CASSLAQGPDTQYF.

The chain recombines TRBV11-3 with TRBJ2-3; no definite D call. In germline, CDR1 is SGHNT, CDR2 YENEEA. Trimming stripped 3 bases from V and 0 bases from J, with 7 bases between. This CDR3 has 14 residues. This chain's CDR3 is CASSFGYSTDTQYF. In DNA form, the CDR3 reads TGTGCCAGCAGCTTCGGGTATAGCACAGATACGCAGTATTTT.

The chain uses TRBV10-1 and TRBJ2-3; possibly TRBD2 for D (5 bases). CDR1 is WNHNN and CDR2 is SYGVQD in the germline V gene (reference sequence). CDR3 length equals 14 residues. V lost 2 bases and J 4 bases, leaving 10 bases between the germline ends. This CDR3 is CASSESAGPDTQYF. The DNA of the CDR3 is TGCGCCAGCAGTGAGAGTGCGGGTCCAGATACGCAGTATTTT.

This clone has a single count. This rearrangement joins TRBV7-9 to TRBJ2-1, with 7 bases lining up with TRBD1. This CDR3 region has 16 residues. The germline V gene encodes CDR1 SEHNR and CDR2 FQNEAQ (reference sequence). The trim removed 2 bases at V and 8 bases at J, leaving 12 bases unmatched. Here the CDR3 reads CASSLPQRGPGDEQFF. CDR3 in DNA: TGTGCCAGCAGCTTACCCCAGAGGGGGCCAGGAGATGAGCAGTTCTTC.

This clone has just a few counts. The chain employs TRBV4-2 and TRBJ1-2; D is ambiguous. The CDR3 sequence is 18 residues long. Deletions cut 1 base from V and 2 bases from J, with 20 bases between. Looked up from germline, CDR1 is LGHNA and CDR2 is YNFKEQ. This CDR3 is CASSQAIIQATRNYGYTF. The CDR3 bases are TGTGCCAGCAGCCAAGCGATCATCCAGGCCACTAGAAACTATGGCTACACCTTC.

In regard to this clone: Different DNA sequences within this sample yield the same CDR3. The chain uses TRBV6-6 and TRBJ2-5; D not resolved. The CDR3 runs 14 residues. Germline CDR1 reads MNHNY; CDR2 reads SVGAGI (reference sequence). With 7 bases removed from V and 0 bases from J, the gap between germline ends came to 12 bases. The DNA of the CDR3 is TGTGCCAGCAAGAAGGACCTGTACCAAGAGACCCAGTACTTC. This encodes CASKKDLYQETQYF.

Notes on this clone: The sample contains more than one DNA sequence encoding this CDR3. The rearrangement links TRBV6-5 to TRBJ1-1, with 10 bases that match TRBD1. The ends lost 2 bases at V and 0 bases at J; junction bases unmatched: 3. The germline V gene encodes CDR1 MNHEY and CDR2 SVGAGI. The CDR3 runs 16 residues. The CDR3 loop reads CASSYTGQGLNTEAFF. Here the CDR3 DNA reads TGTGCCAGCAGTTACACGGGACAGGGGCTGAACACTGAAGCTTTCTTT.

The J gene is TRBJ2-6, the V gene TRBV19; D is unclear. Germline V gene data show CDR1 as LNHDA and CDR2 as SQIVND (reference sequence). The CDR3 sequence is 16 residues long. V was clipped by 1 base and J by 2 bases, with 9 bases between them. The CDR3 DNA reads as TGTGCCAGTAGTATAGGGGCCTTGACTGGGGCCAACGTCCTGACTTTC. This encodes CASSIGALTGANVLTF.

V and J are TRBV4-1 and TRBJ2-5; 9 bases match TRBD1. Germline V gives CDR1 MGHRA, CDR2 YSYEKL. This CDR3 is 19 amino acids long. The trim removed 1 base at V and 5 bases at J, leaving 17 bases unmatched. The CDR3 DNA reads TGCGCCAGCAGCCAAGGTCCCGTGTCGGACAGGGGACTTGTGGAGACCCAGTACTTC. This codes for CASSQGPVSDRGLVETQYF.

The chain recombines TRBV6-2 or TRBV6-3 with TRBJ2-2; 7 positions agree with TRBD1. CDR3 length: 14 amino acids. Germline values: CDR1 MNHEY, CDR2 SVGEGT. With V trimmed by 0 bases and J by 6 bases, 1 base remained unmatched. The CDR3 protein is CASSYSGQAGELFF. CDR3 in DNA: TGTGCCAGCAGTTACTCCGGACAGGCCGGGGAGCTGTTTTTT.

This clone was observed a single time. CDR3 DNA sequence: TGTGCCAGCAGCTTCTCCTCCTACGAGCAGTACTTC. Its translation is CASSFSSYEQYF. V gene TRBV5-6 combines with J gene TRBJ2-7; D ambiguous. The V end was cut by 2 bases, the J end by 0 bases, with 3 bases between. The CDR3 runs 12 residues. Germline V gene sequence: CDR1 SGHDT, CDR2 YYEEEE.

The V gene is TRBV6-7, the J gene TRBJ1-5, with a tentative D call TRBD1 (5 bases). TRBV6-7 falls under the ORF class, with uncertain function. Trimming stripped 6 bases from V and 4 bases from J, with 13 bases between. CDR3 length: 14 residues. CDR3 coding DNA: TGTGCCAGCAGGGGACGGAGTTGGAATCAGCCCCAGCATTTT. This encodes CASRGRSWNQPQHF.

The chain carries TRBV4-2 and TRBJ1-2; maybe TRBD1 (6 bases). The CDR3 runs 13 residues. Trimming took 1 base from V and 8 from J, leaving 11 bases between them. Germline CDR1 reads LGHNA; CDR2 reads YNFKEQ. The CDR3 here is CASSQGGGLGYTF. The CDR3 DNA reads TGTGCCAGCAGCCAAGGGGGGGGGCTCGGCTACACCTTC.

The chain links TRBV18 to TRBJ2-7; D is uncertain. The V gene's germline CDR1 is KGHSH and CDR2 LQKENI. The CDR3 totals 12 residues. V lost 2 bases and J lost 7, with 9 bases in between. The CDR3 DNA is TGTGCCAGCTCACCAAATCGAGAAGAGCAGTACTTC. It codes for CASSPNREEQYF.

The chain employs TRBV6-6 and TRBJ1-6; a weak D match, TRBD1 (6 bases). The CDR3 has 15 amino acids. Germline lookup yields CDR1 MNHNY and CDR2 SVGAGI (reference sequence). V was trimmed by 0 bases and J by 5 bases, leaving 8 bases between them. The CDR3 reads CASSYSGQNNSPLHF. The CDR3 DNA is TGTGCCAGCAGTTACTCCGGACAGAATAATTCACCCCTCCACTTT.

The V gene is TRBV5-1, the J gene TRBJ2-7, with D possibly being TRBD1 (5 bases). This CDR3 region has 16 residues. Between the trimmed V and J ends, which lost 2 bases and 2 bases, there was a span of 17 bases. The germline CDR1 and CDR2 sequences are SGHRS and YFSETQ. The CDR3 region is CASSFRSGGATYEQYF. The CDR3 nucleotides read TGCGCCAGCAGCTTTAGGTCTGGTGGGGCAACCTACGAGCAGTACTTC.

V and J are TRBV19 and TRBJ2-2; possible D gene TRBD1, 5 bases. Germline loops: CDR1 LNHDA, CDR2 SQIVND (reference sequence). The CDR3 totals 15 residues. V was trimmed by 3 bases and J by 5 bases, leaving 13 bases between them. The CDR3 loop reads CASSIKGSRTGELFF. The CDR3 DNA is TGTGCCAGTAGTATTAAGGGGTCGAGGACCGGGGAGCTGTTTTTT.

In this sample, this clone turned up once. The rearrangement joins TRBV20-1 to TRBJ1-5; 9 nucleotides line up with TRBD1. The CDR3 consists of 15 residues. The ends lost 3 bases at V and 7 bases at J; junction bases unmatched: 10. Per germline, CDR1 DFQATT and CDR2 SNEGSKA (reference sequence). CDR3 DNA: TGCAGTGCTAGTAAGTCAACAGGGGGCGAGCAGCCCCAGCATTTT. It codes for CSASKSTGGEQPQHF.

The chain couples TRBV19 to TRBJ1-1; unclear D gene. V lost 7 bases, J lost 2 bases, and 20 bases lay in between. The CDR3 runs to 16 residues. Germline V gene data show CDR1 as LNHDA and CDR2 as SQIVND (reference sequence). This chain's CDR3 is CASTSHSDGGNTEAFF. CDR3 coding DNA: TGTGCCAGTACCTCCCACTCCGACGGAGGTAACACTGAAGCTTTCTTT.

This sequence joins TRBV18 and TRBJ2-1; TRBD2 might be the D (5 bases). This CDR3 region has 16 residues. V shed 3 bases and J shed 5 bases, with 17 bases lying between them. CDR1 is KGHSH, CDR2 LQKENI, per germline. CDR3 bases: TGTGCCAGCTCACCCGGTGGGCGGGCTACTAACAATGAGCAGTTCTTC. Translation gives CASSPGGRATNNEQFF.

This clone came up once. This chain links TRBV3-1 (or the pseudogene TRBV3-2) with TRBJ2-1; D is uncertain. The CDR3 length is 13 residues. From germline, CDR1 is LGHDT and CDR2 YNNKEL (reference sequence). V lost 4 bases and J lost 0, with 4 bases in between. The CDR3 DNA reads TGTGCCAGCAGCCGTAGCTCCTACAATGAGCAGTTCTTC. Its translation: CASSRSSYNEQFF.

V is TRBV6-2 or TRBV6-3 and J is TRBJ2-2; 8 bases match TRBD2. The germline gives CDR1 MNHEY, CDR2 SVGEGT. CDR3 length: 16 residues. The V segment lost 6 bases and the J segment 6 bases; nucleotides outside the gene matches: 12. The CDR3 nucleotides are TGTGCCAGCAGCCCCCTGGCGGGGGGCCCCGCCGGGGAGCTGTTTTTT. Its protein is CASSPLAGGPAGELFF.

In regard to this clone: Other nucleotide sequences in the sample specify the same CDR3. This chain connects TRBV28 to TRBJ2-3; D uncertain. V was pared by 1 base and J by 0 bases, with 2 bases between. There are 13 residues in the CDR3. Germline V lookup: CDR1 MDHEN, CDR2 SYDVKM. The CDR3 region is CASSLSSTDTQYF. CDR3 DNA sequence: TGTGCCAGCAGTTTATCTAGCACAGATACGCAGTATTTT.

The chain links TRBV7-2 to TRBJ1-1; D perhaps matches TRBD1 (6 bases). CDR1 and CDR2 from the germline V gene are SGHTA and FQGNSA. Trimming took 5 bases from V and 5 from J, leaving 18 bases between them. This CDR3 comprises 15 residues. CDR3 sequence reads: CASSKGQGGYTEAFF. CDR3 DNA sequence: TGTGCCAGCAGCAAAGGACAAGGGGGGTATACTGAAGCTTTCTTT.